The 22 T cell receptor beta chains below all came from one sample that was sequenced in a study of T cells after yellow fever vaccination. MiXCR, applied by TCRdb to the 5' RACE reads, yields one record per CDR3 protein. The table lists about 220,000 distinct CDR3 sequences, over 6.5% of them singletons. The sample in question was CD4+ T cells sorted from PBMCs, obtained on the day of the yellow fever booster vaccination. Source of these receptors: a man younger than 40 who received the YFV17D yellow fever vaccine.

This clonotype came up many times. V gene TRBV20-1 combines with J gene TRBJ2-1, with TRBD2 identical over 7 bases. CDR3 length: 14 residues. Germline V gene sequence: CDR1 DFQATT, CDR2 SNEGSKA (reference sequence). After removal of 5 bases from V and 0 bases from J, the junction contained 4 bases not matched to a gene. CDR3 sequence reads: CSAASGSSYNEQFF. CDR3 DNA sequence: TGCAGTGCTGCTAGCGGAAGCTCCTACAATGAGCAGTTCTTC.

This chain uses TRBV20-1 with TRBJ2-5; the D call may be TRBD1 or TRBD2 (5 bases each). This CDR3 region has 17 residues. V lost 7 bases, J lost 0 bases, and 24 bases lay in between. CDR1 and CDR2 (germline): DFQATT, SNEGSKA (reference sequence). The CDR3 region is CSGEGQGVGNYQETQYF. The CDR3 nucleotides read TGCAGTGGAGAGGGGCAGGGTGTGGGGAATTACCAAGAGACCCAGTACTTC.

This clonotype was recorded many times. The CDR3 DNA is TGTGCCAGCAGCGGATGGGACGGCGCGGGTTACGAGCAGTACTTC. It translates to CASSGWDGAGYEQYF. The rearrangement links TRBV9 to TRBJ2-7; D assignment may be TRBD1 or TRBD2 (5 bases each). The CDR3 runs 15 residues. V lost 3 bases to trimming and J lost 4 bases, with 17 bases between them. Germline V gene sequence: CDR1 SGDLS, CDR2 YYNGEE.

On this clonotype itself: A junction boundary mismatches the germline segment, possibly from a read error. This chain uses TRBV6-5 with TRBJ2-2; 9 bases line up with TRBD1. The length of the CDR3 is 18 residues. Germline V gene sequence: CDR1 MNHEY, CDR2 SVGAGI. CDR3 amino acids: CTSSYAGDRAPVTGELFF. The DNA of the CDR3 is TGTACCAGCAGTTACGCCGGGGACAGGGCGCCGGTCACCGGGGAGCTGTTTTTT.

J is TRBJ2-1 and V is TRBV24-1, with D perhaps matching TRBD1 or TRBD2 (5 bases each). The CDR3 runs to 15 residues. Germline lookup yields CDR1 KGHDR and CDR2 SFDVKD. With 3 bases removed from V and 5 bases from J, the gap between germline ends came to 13 bases. CDR3 region: CATSDPRDPNNEQFF. In nucleotides, the CDR3 is TGTGCCACCAGTGATCCGAGGGACCCGAACAATGAGCAGTTCTTC.

CDR3 loop: CASSLVVAGGPDTQYF. In nucleotides, the CDR3 is TGTGCCAGCAGCTTGGTAGTAGCGGGAGGGCCAGATACGCAGTATTTT. V gene TRBV5-4 combines with J gene TRBJ2-3; 11 nucleotides match TRBD2. With V trimmed by 0 bases and J by 4 bases, 4 bases remained unmatched. The CDR3 has 16 amino acids. Per germline, CDR1 SGHNT and CDR2 YYREEE (reference sequence).

V gene TRBV20-1 combines with J gene TRBJ2-5, with 7 bases fitting TRBD1. V lost 6 bases and J lost 5; bases outside the gene matches: 15. CDR1 is DFQATT, CDR2 SNEGSKA, per germline (reference sequence). The CDR3 covers 15 residues. CDR3 protein: CSAGPRDRLHETQYF. CDR3 nucleotide sequence: TGCAGTGCAGGACCCCGGGACAGACTCCATGAGACCCAGTACTTC.

The genes are TRBV12-3 or TRBV12-4 and TRBJ2-3, with D possibly TRBD2 on 6 matching bases. The length of the CDR3 is 14 residues. Trimming took off 3 bases at V and 5 bases at J, with 12 bases between the two ends. The CDR3 bases are TGTGCCAGCAGTTTCTCGGGAGCAGTAGATACGCAGTATTTT. Translating it yields CASSFSGAVDTQYF.

This clonotype was seen ten or more times. The DNA of the CDR3 is TGTGCCAGCAGCCAACTAGCGGGAGCGCGGGGGGAGACCCAGTACTTC. As protein: CASSQLAGARGETQYF. The chain employs TRBV3-1 and TRBJ2-5, with 10 bases aligning to TRBD2. The CDR3 is 16 residues long. V shed 2 bases and J 5 bases; nucleotides not matched to a gene: 8. CDR1 is LGHDT, CDR2 YNNKEL, per germline (reference sequence).

This clonotype was seen ten or more times. This sequence joins TRBV7-2 and TRBJ2-7; D uncertain. Looked up from germline, CDR1 is SGHTA and CDR2 is FQGNSA. V lost 1 base and J lost 2, with 9 bases in between. There are 14 residues in the CDR3. The CDR3 is CASSLDLFAYEQYF. Written as DNA, the CDR3 is TGTGCCAGCAGCTTAGACCTTTTTGCCTACGAGCAGTACTTC.

This clonotype was recorded many times. This sequence joins TRBV18 and TRBJ2-1, with 8 bases aligning to TRBD1. J was trimmed by 0 bases and V by 6 bases; bases with no gene match: 4. This CDR3 has 15 residues. The germline CDR1 and CDR2 sequences are KGHSH and LQKENI. The CDR3 region has the DNA TGTGCCAGCTCGTACACAGGGGGCTCCTACAATGAGCAGTTCTTC. Translation: CASSYTGGSYNEQFF.

In this sample, this clonotype turned up many times. The chain is built from TRBV9 and TRBJ1-2; D is unclear. V was trimmed by 3 bases and J by 7 bases, leaving 10 bases between them. In germline, CDR1 is SGDLS, CDR2 YYNGEE. The CDR3 spans 12 residues. CDR3 sequence (DNA): TGTGCCAGCAGCGCCCCTAAGGGTGGCTACACCTTC. It codes for CASSAPKGGYTF.

CDR3 amino acids: CTCCSSGGASGRSSRRYF. For the CDR3, the DNA is TGTACCTGCTGTTCTAGCGGAGGGGCTAGCGGGAGATCATCTCGTCGGTATTTT. The chain couples TRBV12-3 or TRBV12-4 to TRBJ2-3; 10 nucleotides line up with TRBD2. The CDR3 runs 18 residues.

This clonotype was observed at least ten times. The rearrangement joins TRBV12-3 or TRBV12-4 to TRBJ2-1; 9 positions agree with TRBD2. Unmatched junction bases numbered 5, after V lost 1 base and J lost 4 bases. The CDR3 contains 16 residues. DNA for the CDR3: TGTGCCAGCAGTTTAGGGCGGGAGGGGACGTACAATGAGCAGTTCTTC. This gives the protein CASSLGREGTYNEQFF.

The chain links TRBV11-2 to TRBJ2-5, with TRBD2 matching 10 bases. Germline V gives CDR1 SGHAT, CDR2 FQNNGV. The CDR3 covers 18 residues. V lost 3 bases to trimming and J lost 4 bases; unmatched junction nucleotides: 14. CDR3 region: CASSFTGTSASRRETQYF. The CDR3 nucleotides read TGTGCCAGCAGCTTTACCGGGACTAGCGCGAGTCGGCGAGAGACCCAGTACTTC.

This clonotype was recorded at least ten times. The V call is TRBV7-8, the J call TRBJ2-7; no definite D call. Trimming stripped 1 base from V and 6 bases from J, with 4 bases between. The V gene's germline CDR1 is SGHVS and CDR2 FQNEAQ. The CDR3 covers 11 residues. The CDR3 is CASSLESEQYF. The CDR3 bases are TGTGCCAGCAGCTTAGAAAGCGAGCAGTACTTC. Full variable domain (rest looked up from reference TRBV7-8 and TRBJ2-7): GAGVSQSPRYKVAKRGQDVALRCDPISGHVSLFWYQQALGQGPEFLTYFQNEAQLDKSGLPSDRFFAERPEGSVSTLKIQRTQQEDSAVYLCASSLESEQYFGPGTRLTVT.

The chain has TRBV7-3 and TRBJ2-7, with 8 bases lining up with TRBD2. The length of the CDR3 is 17 residues. CDR1 and CDR2 (germline): SGHTA, FQGTGA. V gave up 5 bases and J gave up 7 bases; unmatched junction bases: 19. CDR3 sequence: CASSRRPGAGVSEEQYF. The CDR3 region has the DNA TGTGCCAGCAGCCGAAGGCCTGGAGCGGGAGTATCGGAAGAGCAGTACTTC.

This clonotype was found a few times. The chain has TRBV19 and TRBJ2-5; D ambiguous. Trimming cost V 5 bases and J 7 bases, with 17 bases left between them. Germline V lookup: CDR1 LNHDA, CDR2 SQIVND (reference sequence). The CDR3 runs to 14 residues. In DNA, the CDR3 is TGTGCCAGTAGTGAAACACGGAATTGGGGGACCCAGTACTTC. Translating it yields CASSETRNWGTQYF.

The V gene is TRBV7-2, the J gene TRBJ2-2, with TRBD2 matching over 7 bases. The V gene end was trimmed by 4 bases and the J gene end by 6 bases; junction bases not matched to a gene: 8. From germline, CDR1 is SGHTA and CDR2 FQGNSA. CDR3 size: 15 residues. The CDR3 loop is CASSSALAGAGELFF. The CDR3 coding sequence is TGTGCCAGCAGCTCAGCTCTCGCGGGAGCCGGGGAGCTGTTTTTT.

The chain employs TRBV9 and TRBJ2-3; TRBD2 agrees at 10 bases. V was clipped by 4 bases and J by 3 bases; unmatched bases: 5. CDR3 length equals 15 residues. Germline V lookup: CDR1 SGDLS, CDR2 YYNGEE. This chain's CDR3 is CASSFSSGSTDTQYF. The DNA for the CDR3 is TGTGCCAGCAGCTTCTCTAGCGGGAGTACAGATACGCAGTATTTT.

The chain is built from TRBV15 and TRBJ2-1; TRBD2 agrees at 9 bases. Germline trimming cut 0 bases from V and 7 bases from J; bases unmatched to any gene: 4. This CDR3 comprises 15 residues. Germline V CDR1 and CDR2: LNHNV, YYDKDF (reference sequence). The CDR3 sequence: CATSRDISGSNEQFF. The CDR3 region has the DNA TGTGCCACCAGCAGAGATATTAGCGGGAGTAATGAGCAGTTCTTC.

The V and J genes are TRBV7-9 and TRBJ2-1, with 9 bases aligning to TRBD2. The J segment lost 1 base and the V segment lost 7 bases, leaving 8 bases of the junction unmatched. This CDR3 has 16 amino acids. Germline CDR1 is SEHNR and CDR2 is FQNEAQ (reference sequence). CDR3 in amino acids: CASKAGGPESYNEQFF. DNA of the CDR3: TGTGCCAGCAAGGCGGGAGGGCCTGAATCCTACAATGAGCAGTTCTTC.